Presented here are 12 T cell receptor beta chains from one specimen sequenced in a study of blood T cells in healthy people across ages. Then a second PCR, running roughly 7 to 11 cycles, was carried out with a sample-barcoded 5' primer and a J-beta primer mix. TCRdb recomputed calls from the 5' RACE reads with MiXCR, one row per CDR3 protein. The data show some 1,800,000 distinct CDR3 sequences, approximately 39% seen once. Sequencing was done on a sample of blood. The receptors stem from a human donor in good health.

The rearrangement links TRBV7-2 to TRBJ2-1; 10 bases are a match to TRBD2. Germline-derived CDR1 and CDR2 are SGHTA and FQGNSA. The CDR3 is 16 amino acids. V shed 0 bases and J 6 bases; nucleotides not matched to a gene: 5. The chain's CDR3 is CASSLARSSGGNEQFF. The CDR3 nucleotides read TGTGCCAGCAGCTTAGCTCGCTCTAGCGGGGGCAATGAGCAGTTCTTC.

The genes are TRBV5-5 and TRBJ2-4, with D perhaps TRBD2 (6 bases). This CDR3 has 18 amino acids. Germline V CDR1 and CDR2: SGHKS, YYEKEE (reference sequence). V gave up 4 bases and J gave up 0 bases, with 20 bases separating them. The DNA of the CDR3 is TGTGCCAGCAGCCTGGGTGCAGGAGGGAATGGAGCCAAAAACATTCAGTACTTC. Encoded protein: CASSLGAGGNGAKNIQYF.

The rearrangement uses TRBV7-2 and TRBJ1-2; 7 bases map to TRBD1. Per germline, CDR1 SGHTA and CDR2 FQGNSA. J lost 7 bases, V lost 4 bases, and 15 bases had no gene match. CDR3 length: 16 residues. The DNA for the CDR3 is TGTGCCAGCAGCTATTTACCGGGACAGAACGTCCTTGGCTACACCTTC. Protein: CASSYLPGQNVLGYTF.

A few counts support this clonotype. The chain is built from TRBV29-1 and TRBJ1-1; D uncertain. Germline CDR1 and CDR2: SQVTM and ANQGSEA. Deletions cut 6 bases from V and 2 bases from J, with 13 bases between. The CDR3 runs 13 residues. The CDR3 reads CSVGTGDNTEAFF. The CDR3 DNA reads TGCAGCGTGGGAACGGGAGATAACACTGAAGCTTTCTTT.

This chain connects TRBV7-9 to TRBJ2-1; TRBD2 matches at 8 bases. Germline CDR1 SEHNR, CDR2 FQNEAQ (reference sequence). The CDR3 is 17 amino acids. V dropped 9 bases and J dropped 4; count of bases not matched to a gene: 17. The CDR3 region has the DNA TGTGCCAGTAGCCCGAAGGGGGTGTCTAGCGGGTACAATGAGCAGTTCTTC. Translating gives CASSPKGVSSGYNEQFF.

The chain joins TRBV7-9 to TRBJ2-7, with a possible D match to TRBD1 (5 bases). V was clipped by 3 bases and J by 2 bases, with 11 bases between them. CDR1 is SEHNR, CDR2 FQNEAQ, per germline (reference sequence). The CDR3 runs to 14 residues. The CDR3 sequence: CASSLPRVPYEQYF. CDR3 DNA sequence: TGTGCCAGCAGCTTGCCCAGGGTACCCTACGAGCAGTACTTC.

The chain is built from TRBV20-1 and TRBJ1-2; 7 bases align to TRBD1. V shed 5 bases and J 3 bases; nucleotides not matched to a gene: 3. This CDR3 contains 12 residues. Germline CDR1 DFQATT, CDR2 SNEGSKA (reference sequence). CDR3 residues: CSASDRDYGYTF. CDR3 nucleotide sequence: TGCAGTGCTTCCGACAGGGACTATGGCTACACCTTC.

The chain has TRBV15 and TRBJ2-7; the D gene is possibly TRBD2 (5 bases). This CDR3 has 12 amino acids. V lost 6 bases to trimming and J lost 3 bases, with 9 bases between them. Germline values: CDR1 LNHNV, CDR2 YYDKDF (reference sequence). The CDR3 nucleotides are TGTGCCACCAGGGAGGCAGACTACGAGCAGTACTTC. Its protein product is CATREADYEQYF.

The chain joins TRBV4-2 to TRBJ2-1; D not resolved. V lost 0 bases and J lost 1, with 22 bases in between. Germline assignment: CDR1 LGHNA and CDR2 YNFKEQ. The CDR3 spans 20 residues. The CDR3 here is CASSQDPYGSALSSYNEQFF. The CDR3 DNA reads TGTGCCAGCAGCCAAGATCCATATGGGTCAGCCCTTTCTTCCTACAATGAGCAGTTCTTC.

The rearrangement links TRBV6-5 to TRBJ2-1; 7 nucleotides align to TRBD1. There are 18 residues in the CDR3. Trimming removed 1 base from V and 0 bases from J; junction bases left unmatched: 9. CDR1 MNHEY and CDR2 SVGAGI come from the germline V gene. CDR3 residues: CASSYLSRGQSSYNEQFF. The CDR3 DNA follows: TGTGCCAGCAGTTACTTGTCCAGGGGACAGAGCTCCTACAATGAGCAGTTCTTC.

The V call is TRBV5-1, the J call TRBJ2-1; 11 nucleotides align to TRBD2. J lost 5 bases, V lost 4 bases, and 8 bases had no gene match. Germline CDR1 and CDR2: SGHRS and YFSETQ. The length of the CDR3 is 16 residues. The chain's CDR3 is CASSHIPGLADNEQFF. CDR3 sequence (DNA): TGCGCCAGCAGCCATATACCGGGACTAGCGGACAATGAGCAGTTCTTC. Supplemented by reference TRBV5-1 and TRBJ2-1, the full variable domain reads KAGVTQTPRYLIKTRGQQVTLSCSPISGHRSVSWYQQTPGQGLQFLFEYFSETQRNKGNFPGRFSGRQFSNSRSEMNVSTLELGDSALYLCASSHIPGLADNEQFFGPGTRLTVL.

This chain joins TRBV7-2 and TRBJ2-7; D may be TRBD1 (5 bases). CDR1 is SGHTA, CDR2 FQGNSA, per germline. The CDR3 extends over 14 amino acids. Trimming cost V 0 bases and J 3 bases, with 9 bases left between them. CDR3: CASSLAKDSYEQYF. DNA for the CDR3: TGTGCCAGCAGCTTAGCCAAAGACAGCTACGAGCAGTACTTC.